This T cell receptor beta chain originates from a study of post-analysis software for immune sequencing data. About the study: Multiple sclerosis in the patients followed relapsing-remitting, secondary progressive and progressive-relapsing courses. Study results and limitations: People with multiple sclerosis had a significantly lower normalized Chao1 diversity than controls did. Samples prepared in the same batch strongly co-clustered by F measure.

TCR beta libraries were prepared from cDNA with unique molecular identifiers. T cells, about 0.9 to 10 million of them, yielded approximately 530,000 cDNA molecules. TCRdb analysed the PCR reads with MiXCR anew, one entry per CDR3 protein. There are 700,000 to 800,000 distinct CDR3 sequences in the sample; 30% occur only once, and around 0.55% lies in the top ten. On this clonotype itself: Its antigen remains unidentified.

Sequencing was done on a sample of blood. The origin of this receptor is a girl aged 10 to 17 with multiple sclerosis.

The CDR3 DNA reads TGCAGTGCTAGCGTAAGGACAGGGACGGTAAGAAATGAGCAGTTCTTC. Translation: CSASVRTGTVRNEQFF. The chain has TRBV20-1 and TRBJ2-1, with 8 bases identical to TRBD1. The CDR3 sequence is 16 residues long. Trimming took 3 bases from V and 7 from J; bases not matched to a gene: 14. Germline V gene sequence: CDR1 DFQATT, CDR2 SNEGSKA (reference sequence).